This T cell receptor (beta chain) stems from a study of blood T cell repertoires in COVID-19. This clone was seen just once. This specimen includes other DNA sequences encoding the same CDR3. The table came from immunoSEQ multiplex PCR; TCRdb's copy has only in-frame clones and leaves some out. The table lists around 150,000 clones, roughly 79% of them singletons, with about 24% in the top ten. There are 15 residues in the CDR3. V dropped 2 bases and J dropped 2; count of bases not matched to a gene: 6. Germline V gives CDR1 SGHTA, CDR2 FQGNSA. V gene TRBV7-2 combines with J gene TRBJ2-7, with 7 bases identical to TRBD1. Sequencing was done on a sample of peripheral blood. The sequence derives from an elderly woman with acute or convalescent COVID-19. This CDR3 reads CASSLRSGGAYEQYF. The CDR3 region has the DNA TGTGCCAGCAGCTTAAGGTCAGGGGGAGCCTACGAGCAGTACTTC.